Listed below are T cell receptor beta chains from one sample, sequenced in a study of beta chain features in type 1 diabetes. Measured with immunoSEQ multiplex PCR; TCRdb has only the in-frame clones, and not every one. The sample has 200,000 to 300,000 clones; roughly 22% are singletons. The sequenced sample consisted of naive CD4+ T cells from blood. Receptors originate from a woman aged 40 to 50 with type 1 diabetes. CDR3s include the opening cysteine and the closing phenylalanine or tryptophan. Each record gives: J gene, clone size, V gene, D gene, CDR3 DNA, CDR3 protein. The D gene is left open where the match is weak. Some rows have no size entry. The others give once, few or many, or a class for an expanded clone.

TRBJ2-1	-	TRBV29-1	TRBD1	TGCAGCGTAGGGACAGGGGGGACGGATGAGCAGTTCTTC	CSVGTGGTDEQFF
TRBJ1-2	-	TRBV28	-	TGTGCCAGCAGTACCGGAGGTGGCTACACCTTC	CASSTGGGYTF
TRBJ2-1	-	TRBV4-3	TRBD2	TGCGCCAGCAGCCAAGATTTGCGGGGGGGGACCTACAATGAGCAGTTCTTC	CASSQDLRGGTYNEQFF
TRBJ2-1	-	TRBV7-9	-	TGTGCCAGCAGCCCCTTTGAGGCCTCTTACAATGAGCAGTTCTTC	CASSPFEASYNEQFF
TRBJ2-2	-	TRBV9	TRBD2	TGTGCCAGCAGCCTAACTAGCGGGAGCGGCACCGGGGAGCTGTTTTTT	CASSLTSGSGTGELFF
TRBJ2-4	-	TRBV18	-	TGTGCCAGCTCACCACCTAGTGAAAACATTCAGTACTTC	CASSPPSENIQYF
TRBJ2-1	-	TRBV18	-	TGTGCCAGCTCACCACCCGCCTCGAGCTCCTACAATGAGCAGTTCTTC	CASSPPASSSYNEQFF
TRBJ2-5	-	TRBV18	TRBD1	TGTGCCAGCTCACCACTGACAGGGATCCAAGAGACCCAGTACTTC	CASSPLTGIQETQYF
TRBJ1-6	few	TRBV28	-	TGTGCCAGCAGCCCCTTCGGGGGGCATTCACCCCTCCACTTT	CASSPFGGHSPLHF
TRBJ1-5	-	TRBV5-6	-	TGTGCCAGCAGCTCCTGGACAGTCAAGGATCAGCCCCAGCATTTT	CASSSWTVKDQPQHF
TRBJ2-3	-	TRBV7-9	-	TGTGCCAGCAGCTCCTATGCCGAGGGCCCAGATACGCAGTATTTT	CASSSYAEGPDTQYF
TRBJ1-2	few	TRBV7-9	TRBD1	TGTGCCAGCAGCTTGGCGACAGGGGGTAACGGCTACACCTTC	CASSLATGGNGYTF
TRBJ1-2	few	TRBV28	TRBD1	TGTGCCAGCAGCCCGGGACAGGGGACAAACGGCTACACCTTC	CASSPGQGTNGYTF
TRBJ2-5	-	TRBV15	-	TGTGCCACCAGCAGGAACAGAGTCCAAGAGACCCAGTACTTC	CATSRNRVQETQYF
TRBJ1-6	-	TRBV2	TRBD1	TGTGCCAGCAGGGCCGGGACAGGGGATTCACCCCTCCACTTT	CASRAGTGDSPLHF
TRBJ1-2	-	TRBV29-1	TRBD1	TGCAGCGTTGCTGGGACAGGGGTCTCCTATGGCTACACCTTC	CSVAGTGVSYGYTF
TRBJ1-2	-	TRBV4-2	TRBD1	TGTGCCAGCAGCCAAGAAGGACAGGGTAGCTATGGCTACACCTTC	CASSQEGQGSYGYTF
TRBJ2-5	-	TRBV30	-	TGTGCCTGGAGTCGTGGCCAGGAGACCCAGTACTTC	CAWSRGQETQYF
TRBJ1-3	-	TRBV29-1	-	TGCAGCGTTGATGCGGGAAACTCTGGAAACACCATATATTTT	CSVDAGNSGNTIYF
TRBJ2-7	-	TRBV19	TRBD2	TGTGCCAGTACCAAGACTAGCGCTAGCTCCTACGAGCAGTACTTC	CASTKTSASSYEQYF
TRBJ1-1	-	TRBV29-1	-	TGCAGCGTCCTGACGGGGAAGACTGAAGCTTTCTTT	CSVLTGKTEAFF
TRBJ2-1	-	TRBV7-2	TRBD2	TGTGCCAGCAGCCCTTTCACTAGCGGCCTCTCCTACAATGAGCAGTTCTTC	CASSPFTSGLSYNEQFF
TRBJ2-2	-	TRBV5-1	-	TGCGCCAGCAGCCGGGTCCTAGGGGGTGCCGGGGAGCTGTTTTTT	CASSRVLGGAGELFF
TRBJ1-1	few	TRBV30	-	TGTGCCTGGCAGATACGGGAGGGCACTGAAGCTTTCTTT	CAWQIREGTEAFF
TRBJ2-1	-	TRBV9	-	TGTGCCAGCAGCGTCAGCTTACGACTGGACAATGAGCAGTTCTTC	CASSVSLRLDNEQFF
TRBJ1-4	few	TRBV29-1	-	TGCAGCGTTGACGGGGGGGCAAATGAAAAACTGTTTTTT	CSVDGGANEKLFF
TRBJ2-3	-	TRBV7-9	TRBD1	TGTGCCAGCAGCCAGAGCAGGGGGCGCACAGATACGCAGTATTTT	CASSQSRGRTDTQYF
TRBJ2-7	few	TRBV28	TRBD1	TGTGCCAGCCTACAGGGGAGCTCCTACGAGCAGTACTTC	CASLQGSSYEQYF
TRBJ1-2	few	TRBV27	-	TGTGCCAGCAGTTTAAGATCGGGGAGCGGCTACACCTTC	CASSLRSGSGYTF
TRBJ2-7	few	TRBV7-2	TRBD1	TGTGCCAGCAGCTGGGGACAGGGATCGTACGAGCAGTACTTC	CASSWGQGSYEQYF
TRBJ2-1	-	TRBV1	-	TGCACCAGACCCGGGGGAGGAGAATCCAATGAGCAGTTCTTC	CTRPGGGESNEQFF
TRBJ2-1	-	TRBV29-1	TRBD2	TGCAGCGTTTCAGGACTAGCGGGGACCTCTGGTGAGCAGTTCTTC	CSVSGLAGTSGEQFF
TRBJ2-1	few	TRBV5-4	TRBD1	TGTGCCAGCAGCTTGCAAGGACAGGGAAGGAATGAGCAGTTCTTC	CASSLQGQGRNEQFF
TRBJ1-1	-	TRBV19	-	TGTGCCAGTAGTCCTCAACCGGGACAGAACACTGAAGCTTTCTTT	CASSPQPGQNTEAFF
TRBJ2-1	-	TRBV9	-	TGTGCCAGCAGCGTGCCAGCGGGTTGGGGGAATGAGCAGTTCTTC	CASSVPAGWGNEQFF
TRBJ2-5	-	TRBV7-9	-	TGTGCCAGCAGCTTAGGGAGAACAGGGAAAGAGACCCAGTACTTC	CASSLGRTGKETQYF
TRBJ2-1	few	TRBV7-9	-	TGTGCCAGCAGCCTTCGAGATACCAATGAGCAGTTCTTC	CASSLRDTNEQFF
TRBJ1-2	-	TRBV2	TRBD1	TGTGCCAGCAGCTCGTTGGGACAGAACTATGGCTACACCTTC	CASSSLGQNYGYTF
TRBJ1-1	few	TRBV7-9	-	TGTGCCAGCGGCGTTCAGGGGATCTCTGAAGCTTTCTTT	CASGVQGISEAFF
TRBJ2-3	few	TRBV7-3	-	TGTGCCAGCAGCCCAGGTTTAGCGGCGGATACGCAGTATTTT	CASSPGLAADTQYF
TRBJ2-6	few	TRBV4-3	-	TGCGCCAGCAGCCTCGGACTCAACTCTGGGGCCAACGTCCTGACTTTC	CASSLGLNSGANVLTF
TRBJ2-7	few	TRBV9	-	TGTGCCAGCAGCGTACTGGCACAATCCTACGAGCAGTACTTC	CASSVLAQSYEQYF
TRBJ2-1	-	TRBV5-1	TRBD2	TGCGCCAGCAGCTTGGCGTGGCTAGCGGGATCCCAGTTCTTC	CASSLAWLAGSQFF
TRBJ1-1	-	TRBV5-1	-	TGCGCCAGCAGGCTCGGTTGGGAGGCAGGCACTGAAGCTTTCTTT	CASRLGWEAGTEAFF
TRBJ2-7	few	TRBV5-1	TRBD1	TGCGCCAGCAGCCCGGACAGGGGGTCCTACGAGCAGTACTTC	CASSPDRGSYEQYF
TRBJ2-3	few	TRBV9	-	TGTGCCAGCAGCGTAGGAAACGGGGGTGGTGAAGATACGCAGTATTTT	CASSVGNGGGEDTQYF
TRBJ2-7	-	TRBV4-3	TRBD1	TGCGCCAGCAGCCAAGGGGGACAGGGATTCTACGAGCAGTACTTC	CASSQGGQGFYEQYF
TRBJ1-2	-	TRBV30	TRBD1	TGTGCCTGGGGGACAGGGGATGGCTACACCTTC	CAWGTGDGYTF
TRBJ1-1	-	TRBV5-1	-	TGCGCCAGCAGCTCCGGAGGGACTGAAGCTTTCTTT	CASSSGGTEAFF
TRBJ2-1	few	TRBV30	TRBD1	TGTGCCTGGATCCGGGACAGGGGGCGGAATGAGCAGTTCTTC	CAWIRDRGRNEQFF
TRBJ2-1	few	TRBV29-1	TRBD2	TGCAGCGTTGGGACTAGCGGATTCAATGAGCAGTTCTTC	CSVGTSGFNEQFF
TRBJ2-1	-	TRBV5-1	TRBD2	TGCGCCAGCAAATACCTAGCGGGAGAAAGTAGTGAGCAGTTCTTC	CASKYLAGESSEQFF
TRBJ2-3	few	TRBV4-1	TRBD1	TGCGCCAGCAGCCAACGGACAGGGGTTACAGATACGCAGTATTTT	CASSQRTGVTDTQYF
TRBJ2-1	few	TRBV6-5	TRBD1	TGTGCCAGCAGTGACTCGGACAGGGCGGACAATGAGCAGTTCTTC	CASSDSDRADNEQFF
TRBJ2-1	-	TRBV7-6	TRBD2	TGTGCCAGCAGCTCGGGGACTAGCGGCTACAATGAGCAGTTCTTC	CASSSGTSGYNEQFF